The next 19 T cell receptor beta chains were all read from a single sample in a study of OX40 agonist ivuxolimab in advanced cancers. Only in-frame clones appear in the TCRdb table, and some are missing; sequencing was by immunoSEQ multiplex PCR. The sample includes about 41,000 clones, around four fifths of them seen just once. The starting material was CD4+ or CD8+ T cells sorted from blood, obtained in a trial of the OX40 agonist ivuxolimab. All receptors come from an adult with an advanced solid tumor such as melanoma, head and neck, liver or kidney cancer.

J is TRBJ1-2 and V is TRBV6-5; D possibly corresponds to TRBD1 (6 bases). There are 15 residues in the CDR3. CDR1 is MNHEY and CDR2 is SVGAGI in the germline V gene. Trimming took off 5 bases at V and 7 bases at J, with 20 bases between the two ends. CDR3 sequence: CASSLPGPQGGGYTF. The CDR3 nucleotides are TGTGCCAGCAGTCTCCCGGGACCCCAAGGGGGTGGCTACACCTTC.

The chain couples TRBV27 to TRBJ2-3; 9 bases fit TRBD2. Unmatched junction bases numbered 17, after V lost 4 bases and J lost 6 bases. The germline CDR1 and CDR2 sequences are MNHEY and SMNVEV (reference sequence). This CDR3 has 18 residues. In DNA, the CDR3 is TGTGCCAGCAGTTCCTTCGGGCTAGCGGGACTCACAGGGGATACGCAGTATTTT. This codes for CASSSFGLAGLTGDTQYF.

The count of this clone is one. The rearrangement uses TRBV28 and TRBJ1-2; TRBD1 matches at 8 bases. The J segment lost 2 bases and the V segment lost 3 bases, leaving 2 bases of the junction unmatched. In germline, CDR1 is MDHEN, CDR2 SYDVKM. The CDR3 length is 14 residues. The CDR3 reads CASSFGQGNYGYTF. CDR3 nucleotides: TGTGCCAGCAGTTTCGGACAGGGAAACTATGGCTACACCTTC.

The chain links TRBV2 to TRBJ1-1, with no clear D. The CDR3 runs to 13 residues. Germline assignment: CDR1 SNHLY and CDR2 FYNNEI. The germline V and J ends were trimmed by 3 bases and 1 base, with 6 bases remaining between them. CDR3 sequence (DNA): TGTGCCAGCAGTGAGGGGAGGAACACTGAAGCTTTCTTT. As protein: CASSEGRNTEAFF.

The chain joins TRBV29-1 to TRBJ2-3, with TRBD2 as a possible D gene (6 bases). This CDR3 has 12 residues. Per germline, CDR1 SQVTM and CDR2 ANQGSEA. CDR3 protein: CPLWGGTDTQYF. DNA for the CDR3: TGCCCTCTATGGGGGGGCACAGATACGCAGTATTTT.

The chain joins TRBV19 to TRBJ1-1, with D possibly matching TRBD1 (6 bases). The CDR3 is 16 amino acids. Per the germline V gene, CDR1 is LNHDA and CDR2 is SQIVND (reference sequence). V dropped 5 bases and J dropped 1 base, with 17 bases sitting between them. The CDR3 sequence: CASSRGGSGWNTEAFF. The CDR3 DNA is TGTGCCAGTAGTCGGGGGGGCAGTGGCTGGAACACTGAAGCTTTCTTT.

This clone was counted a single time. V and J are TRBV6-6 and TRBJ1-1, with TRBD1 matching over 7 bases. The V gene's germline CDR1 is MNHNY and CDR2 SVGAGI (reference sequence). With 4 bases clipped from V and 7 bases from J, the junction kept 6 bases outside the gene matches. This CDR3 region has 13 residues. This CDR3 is CASSSGGLIEAFF. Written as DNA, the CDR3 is TGTGCCAGCAGTTCAGGGGGACTAATTGAAGCTTTCTTT.

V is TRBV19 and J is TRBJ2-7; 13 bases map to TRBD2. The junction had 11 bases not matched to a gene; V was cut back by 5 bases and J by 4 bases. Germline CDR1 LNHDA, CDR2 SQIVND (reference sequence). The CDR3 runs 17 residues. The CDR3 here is CASSSATLAGGRYEQYF. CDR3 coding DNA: TGTGCCAGTAGTTCCGCTACACTAGCGGGAGGGCGTTACGAGCAGTACTTC. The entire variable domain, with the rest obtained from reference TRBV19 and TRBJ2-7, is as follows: DGGITQSPKYLFRKEGQNVTLSCEQNLNHDAMYWYRQDPGQGLRLIYYSQIVNDFQKGDIAEGYSVSREKKESFPLTVTSAQKNPTAFYLCASSSATLAGGRYEQYFGPGTRLTVT.

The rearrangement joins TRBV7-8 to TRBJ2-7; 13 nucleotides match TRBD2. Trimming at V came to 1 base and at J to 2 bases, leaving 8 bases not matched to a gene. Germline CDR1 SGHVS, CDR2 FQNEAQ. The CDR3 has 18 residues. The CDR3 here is CASSLGGTSGMATYEQYF. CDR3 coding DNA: TGTGCCAGCAGCTTAGGAGGGACTAGCGGGATGGCCACCTACGAGCAGTACTTC.

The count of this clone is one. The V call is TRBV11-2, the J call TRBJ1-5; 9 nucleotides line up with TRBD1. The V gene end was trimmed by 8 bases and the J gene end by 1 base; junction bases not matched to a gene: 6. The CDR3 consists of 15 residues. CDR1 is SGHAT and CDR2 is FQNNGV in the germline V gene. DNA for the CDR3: TGTGCCAGCGGCGCGGGACAGGGAAGCAATCAGCCCCAGCATTTT. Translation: CASGAGQGSNQPQHF.

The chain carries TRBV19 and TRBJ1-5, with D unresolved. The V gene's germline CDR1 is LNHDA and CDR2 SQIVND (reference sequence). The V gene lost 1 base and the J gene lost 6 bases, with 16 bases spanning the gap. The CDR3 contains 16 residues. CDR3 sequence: CASSIGGGRVGQPQHF. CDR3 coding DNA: TGTGCCAGTAGTATAGGAGGAGGGAGGGTTGGTCAGCCCCAGCATTTT.

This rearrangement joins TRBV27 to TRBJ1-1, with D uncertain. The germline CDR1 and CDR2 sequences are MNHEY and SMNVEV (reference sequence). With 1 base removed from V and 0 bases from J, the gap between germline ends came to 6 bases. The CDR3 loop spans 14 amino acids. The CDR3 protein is CASSLYSMNTEAFF. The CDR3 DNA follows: TGTGCCAGCAGTTTATACAGTATGAACACTGAAGCTTTCTTT.

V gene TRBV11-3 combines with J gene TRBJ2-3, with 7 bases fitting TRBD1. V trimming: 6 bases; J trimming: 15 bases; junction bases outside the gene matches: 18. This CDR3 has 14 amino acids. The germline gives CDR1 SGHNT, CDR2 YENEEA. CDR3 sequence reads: CASRIVQGSLFQYF. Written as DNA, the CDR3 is TGTGCCAGCAGGATAGTACAGGGGTCCCTCTTCCAATATTTT.

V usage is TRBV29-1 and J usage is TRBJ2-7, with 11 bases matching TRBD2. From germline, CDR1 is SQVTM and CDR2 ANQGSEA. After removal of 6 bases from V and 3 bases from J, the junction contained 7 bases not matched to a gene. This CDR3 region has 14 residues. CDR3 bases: TGCAGCGTGTCTAGACTAGCGGGAAACTACGAGCAGTACTTC. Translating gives CSVSRLAGNYEQYF.

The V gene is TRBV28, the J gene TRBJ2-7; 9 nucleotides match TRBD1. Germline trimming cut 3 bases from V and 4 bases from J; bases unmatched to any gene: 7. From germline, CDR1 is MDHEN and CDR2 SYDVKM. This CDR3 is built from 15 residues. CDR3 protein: CASSFRDRDRYEQYF. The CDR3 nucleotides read TGTGCCAGCAGTTTCCGGGACAGGGACCGGTACGAGCAGTACTTC.

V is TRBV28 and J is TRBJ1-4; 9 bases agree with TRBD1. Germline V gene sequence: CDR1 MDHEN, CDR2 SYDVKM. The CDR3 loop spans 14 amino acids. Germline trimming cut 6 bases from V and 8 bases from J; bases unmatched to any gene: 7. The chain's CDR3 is CASRPGTGWEKLFF. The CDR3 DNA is TGTGCCAGCAGACCCGGGACAGGGTGGGAAAAACTGTTTTTT.

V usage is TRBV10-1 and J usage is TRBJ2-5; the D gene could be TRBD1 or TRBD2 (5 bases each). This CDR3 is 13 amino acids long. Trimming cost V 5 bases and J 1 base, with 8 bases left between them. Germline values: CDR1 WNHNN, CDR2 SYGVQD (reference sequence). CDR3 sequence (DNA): TGCGCCAGCAGTCCGGGACCCCAAGAGACCCAGTACTTC. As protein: CASSPGPQETQYF.

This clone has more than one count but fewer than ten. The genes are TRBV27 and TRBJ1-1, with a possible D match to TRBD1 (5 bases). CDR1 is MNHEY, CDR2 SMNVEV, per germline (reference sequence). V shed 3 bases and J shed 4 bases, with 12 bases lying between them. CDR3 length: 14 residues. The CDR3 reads CASSFRDESTEAFF. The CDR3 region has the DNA TGTGCCAGCAGTTTCCGGGACGAGAGCACTGAAGCTTTCTTT.

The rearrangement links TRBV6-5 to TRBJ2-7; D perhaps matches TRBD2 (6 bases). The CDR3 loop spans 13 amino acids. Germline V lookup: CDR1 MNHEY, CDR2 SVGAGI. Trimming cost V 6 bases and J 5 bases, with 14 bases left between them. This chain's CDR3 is CASRQTSVNEQYF. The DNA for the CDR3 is TGTGCCAGCAGACAGACTAGTGTGAACGAGCAGTACTTC.